What follows are 29 T cell receptor beta chains derived from one specimen sequenced in a study of a mutant IDH1 vaccine in newly diagnosed glioma. These receptors are not linked to any known antigen. Time point specified: week 47, end of study. Topical imiquimod accompanied each vaccine dose, which consisted of 300 ug of mutant IDH1 20-mer peptide. The protocol was immunoSEQ multiplex PCR, while the TCRdb copy is restricted to in-frame clones and leaves out a portion. The table has some 50,000 clones, about 61% seen once. The sequences come from peripheral blood mononuclear cells (PBMCs), collected from a glioma patient whose treatment included an IDH1 peptide vaccine. The origin of the receptors is a man aged 40-50 years with glioma. Some clones in this sample may be carry-over from other donors' samples.

This chain joins TRBV4-1 and TRBJ2-3; D is undetermined. The length of the CDR3 is 13 residues. V dropped 0 bases and J dropped 6 bases, with 7 bases sitting between them. Germline assignment: CDR1 MGHRA and CDR2 YSYEKL. The CDR3 sequence: CASSQEGRDTQYF. CDR3 in DNA: TGCGCCAGCAGCCAAGAGGGTAGGGATACGCAGTATTTT.

The V call is TRBV7-3, the J call TRBJ2-2, with unresolved D. Germline V CDR1 and CDR2: SGHTA, FQGTGA. Trimming cost V 3 bases and J 4 bases, with 6 bases left between them. The CDR3 extends over 13 amino acids. The CDR3 spells CASSLSSTGELFF. The DNA of the CDR3 is TGTGCCAGCAGCTTGTCTAGCACCGGGGAGCTGTTTTTT.

V is TRBV4-1 and J is TRBJ1-4; TRBD1 might be the D (5 bases). From germline, CDR1 is MGHRA and CDR2 YSYEKL. The ends were cut back, 2 bases at V and 4 bases at J, with 20 bases in the middle. This CDR3 region has 18 residues. The CDR3 protein is CASSQPVAGLSFNEKLFF. DNA for the CDR3: TGCGCCAGCAGCCAACCAGTAGCAGGGCTATCCTTTAATGAAAAACTGTTTTTT.

The chain links TRBV6-5 to TRBJ2-5; 10 bases fit TRBD2. Germline-derived CDR1 and CDR2 are MNHEY and SVGAGI. This CDR3 spans 14 amino acids. J was trimmed by 6 bases and V by 6 bases; bases with no gene match: 7. Here the CDR3 DNA reads TGTGCCAGCAGCCTAAGCGGGGGGGCAAAGACCCAGTACTTC. Amino acids: CASSLSGGAKTQYF.

This chain joins TRBV6-1 and TRBJ1-1; possibly TRBD1 for D (5 bases). Germline assignment: CDR1 MNHNS and CDR2 SASEGT. Between the trimmed V and J ends, which lost 3 bases and 0 bases, there was a span of 11 bases. This CDR3 spans 15 amino acids. Here the CDR3 DNA reads TGTGCCAGCAGTGAGGGGACTTACATGAACACTGAAGCTTTCTTT. This translates into CASSEGTYMNTEAFF.

The CDR3: CAWTRGGFGQPQHF. The CDR3 coding sequence is TGTGCCTGGACTCGTGGGGGATTCGGTCAGCCCCAGCATTTT. This chain links TRBV30 with TRBJ1-5; tentative D call: TRBD1 (5 bases). In germline, CDR1 is GTSNPN, CDR2 SVGIG (reference sequence). V was cut by 4 bases and J by 6 bases, with 16 bases left in between. The CDR3 extends over 14 amino acids.

Written as DNA, the CDR3 is TGTGCCAGCTCCCCAATGGAACAGGGCTTTGGTAATTCACCCCTCCACTTT. It codes for CASSPMEQGFGNSPLHF. The chain links TRBV18 to TRBJ1-6; D may be TRBD1 (6 bases). CDR1 is KGHSH and CDR2 is LQKENI in the germline V gene. The CDR3 runs 17 residues. Trimming took 6 bases from V and 6 from J, leaving 21 bases between them.

V and J are TRBV5-1 and TRBJ1-2, with D unclear. Germline assignment: CDR1 SGHRS and CDR2 YFSETQ. V was pared by 1 base and J by 8 bases, with 15 bases between. This CDR3 comprises 14 residues. CDR3 loop: CASSLPAGPGGYTF. The CDR3 DNA follows: TGCGCCAGCAGCTTGCCGGCAGGCCCTGGGGGCTACACCTTC.

The gene calls are TRBV7-3 and TRBJ2-1; 10 bases align to TRBD1. CDR3 size: 15 residues. Germline values: CDR1 SGHTA, CDR2 FQGTGA. V was pared by 5 bases and J by 9 bases, with 10 bases of the junction left unmatched. CDR3 region: CASSDPGQGKGEQFF. For the CDR3, the DNA is TGTGCCAGCAGCGATCCGGGACAGGGGAAAGGTGAGCAGTTCTTC.

The V call is TRBV7-8, the J call TRBJ2-1, with 7 nucleotides matching TRBD2. There are 17 residues in the CDR3. V trimming: 0 bases; J trimming: 6 bases; junction bases outside the gene matches: 11. Germline loops: CDR1 SGHVS, CDR2 FQNEAQ. CDR3 loop: CASSLAGGLSARNEQFF. The CDR3 DNA sequence: TGTGCCAGCAGCTTAGCGGGGGGGTTGTCTGCGCGCAATGAGCAGTTCTTC.

The chain recombines TRBV7-2 with TRBJ2-7; no clear D gene. This CDR3 is built from 12 residues. The germline CDR1 and CDR2 sequences are SGHTA and FQGNSA. The V and J ends lost 2 bases and 6 bases respectively, with 8 bases between them. DNA of the CDR3: TGTGCCAGCAGCTTATCAAGGGCCGAGCAGTACTTC. Amino acid sequence: CASSLSRAEQYF.

This clone was counted between two and nine times. CDR3 DNA: TGTGCCAGCAGCCAGGATGGGGCCCGTAATGAAAAACTGTTTTTT. Protein product: CASSQDGARNEKLFF. The V call is TRBV7-9, the J call TRBJ1-4; D possibly corresponds to TRBD1 (5 bases). Germline V lookup: CDR1 SEHNR, CDR2 FQNEAQ (reference sequence). The V gene lost 5 bases and the J gene lost 4 bases, with 14 bases spanning the gap. The CDR3 is 15 residues long.

This chain joins TRBV6-1 and TRBJ1-2; a possible D gene is TRBD1 (6 bases). The length of the CDR3 is 14 residues. CDR1 is MNHNS and CDR2 is SASEGT in the germline V gene. V dropped 1 base and J dropped 4 bases, with 10 bases sitting between them. The DNA for the CDR3 is TGTGCCAGCAGTGAAGTACAGGGTGGCTATGGCTACACCTTC. Amino acids: CASSEVQGGYGYTF.

This clone was recorded a few times. The chain carries TRBV14 and TRBJ1-1; perhaps TRBD1 as D (5 bases). Trimming cost V 2 bases and J 6 bases, with 13 bases left between them. CDR1 is SGHDN, CDR2 FVKESK, per germline. CDR3 length equals 14 residues. The CDR3 DNA follows: TGTGCCAGCAGCCAATCCCGGGGGAAGGCTGAAGCTTTCTTT. It specifies CASSQSRGKAEAFF.

The chain joins TRBV6-6 to TRBJ2-7; 8 bases fit TRBD1. The germline CDR1 and CDR2 sequences are MNHNY and SVGAGI (reference sequence). CDR3 length: 14 amino acids. Unmatched junction bases numbered 5, after V lost 5 bases and J lost 2 bases. This CDR3 is CASSNGQGTYEQYF. DNA for the CDR3: TGTGCCAGCAGTAACGGACAGGGAACCTACGAGCAGTACTTC.

This chain links TRBV19 with TRBJ1-5; a weak D match, TRBD1 (5 bases). CDR3 length equals 15 residues. Trimming pared 5 bases from V and 2 bases from J, leaving 13 bases between. Germline values: CDR1 LNHDA, CDR2 SQIVND (reference sequence). CDR3 DNA: TGTGCCAGTAGTTTCACAGGTTCTCGCAATCAGCCCCAGCATTTT. Translating it yields CASSFTGSRNQPQHF. The variable domain in full, completed from reference TRBV19 and TRBJ1-5, reads DGGITQSPKYLFRKEGQNVTLSCEQNLNHDAMYWYRQDPGQGLRLIYYSQIVNDFQKGDIAEGYSVSREKKESFPLTVTSAQKNPTAFYLCASSFTGSRNQPQHFGDGTRLSIL.

Sample share makes this clone medium-sized. This chain links TRBV5-1 with TRBJ2-7; 11 positions agree with TRBD2. Germline CDR1 and CDR2: SGHRS and YFSETQ. The CDR3 has 15 amino acids. Trimming took 5 bases from V and 2 from J; bases not matched to a gene: 6. CDR3 coding DNA: TGCGCCAGCAGTTTTGCTAGCGGGGGGACCTACGAGCAGTACTTC. Translation gives CASSFASGGTYEQYF.

The chain joins TRBV19 to TRBJ2-3; weak D call: TRBD2 (6 bases). V lost 6 bases and J lost 2, with 15 bases in between. Germline loops: CDR1 LNHDA, CDR2 SQIVND (reference sequence). The CDR3 loop spans 15 amino acids. The DNA for the CDR3 is TGTGCCAGTAGGAGAGAGGGGAGGCCCACAGATACGCAGTATTTT. This translates into CASRREGRPTDTQYF. The entire variable domain, with the rest obtained from reference TRBV19 and TRBJ2-3, is as follows: DGGITQSPKYLFRKEGQNVTLSCEQNLNHDAMYWYRQDPGQGLRLIYYSQIVNDFQKGDIAEGYSVSREKKESFPLTVTSAQKNPTAFYLCASRREGRPTDTQYFGPGTRLTVL.

This chain uses TRBV2 with TRBJ2-6; D ambiguous. The V gene lost 5 bases and the J gene lost 0 bases, with 5 bases spanning the gap. CDR1 SNHLY and CDR2 FYNNEI come from the germline V gene. The CDR3 extends over 14 amino acids. This CDR3 reads CASSSVSGANVLTF. The CDR3, as DNA: TGTGCCAGCAGTTCCGTCTCTGGGGCCAACGTCCTGACTTTC.

The chain combines TRBV29-1 with TRBJ2-5; unclear D gene. CDR1 SQVTM and CDR2 ANQGSEA come from the germline V gene. This CDR3 comprises 13 residues. V lost 4 bases, J lost 11 bases, and 20 bases lay in between. Here the CDR3 reads CSVAVVSLTEQYF. The CDR3 DNA reads TGCAGCGTTGCCGTAGTTTCACTCACGGAGCAGTACTTC.

A few counts support this clone. The chain joins TRBV5-6 to TRBJ2-5; D not certain. CDR1 is SGHDT, CDR2 YYEEEE, per germline. V dropped 4 bases and J dropped 5 bases, with 6 bases sitting between them. The CDR3 is 11 amino acids. Written as DNA, the CDR3 is TGTGCCAGCAGCCACGCGGAGACCCAGTACTTC. This encodes CASSHAETQYF.

This clone was observed a few times. V is TRBV18 and J is TRBJ2-2; D uncertain. V was trimmed by 5 bases and J by 4 bases, leaving 8 bases between them. The length of the CDR3 is 13 residues. Germline assignment: CDR1 KGHSH and CDR2 LQKENI. Here the CDR3 DNA reads TGTGCCAGCTCATGGTCCGCCACCGGGGAGCTGTTTTTT. It translates to CASSWSATGELFF.

The chain links TRBV11-1 to TRBJ2-5, with D tentatively TRBD1 (5 bases). Germline V gene data show CDR1 as SGHAT and CDR2 as FQDESV (reference sequence). This CDR3 has 16 amino acids. The V gene lost 5 bases and the J gene lost 2 bases, with 18 bases spanning the gap. The CDR3 sequence: CASSRRSGREQETQYF. The CDR3 coding sequence is TGTGCCAGCAGCCGCCGATCAGGGCGAGAGCAAGAGACCCAGTACTTC.

The chain recombines TRBV7-8 with TRBJ1-3, with 7 bases identical to TRBD1. The V segment lost 5 bases and the J segment 4 bases; nucleotides outside the gene matches: 2. Germline CDR1 SGHVS, CDR2 FQNEAQ. The CDR3 consists of 13 residues. This CDR3 is CASSGGQGNTIYF. In DNA form, the CDR3 reads TGTGCCAGCAGCGGGGGACAGGGAAACACCATATATTTT.

The V gene is TRBV9, the J gene TRBJ1-2, with D possibly matching TRBD1 (5 bases). CDR3 length: 14 amino acids. From germline, CDR1 is SGDLS and CDR2 YYNGEE. The V end lost 0 bases, the J end lost 7 bases, and 13 bases lay between the germline ends. Written as DNA, the CDR3 is TGTGCCAGCAGCGTAGTAGGGGACCCTCGTGGCTACACCTTC. Its translation is CASSVVGDPRGYTF.

CDR3 amino acids: CASSPRDRANEKLFF. The CDR3 DNA reads as TGTGCCAGCTCACCGCGGGACAGAGCTAATGAAAAACTGTTTTTT. V is TRBV18 and J is TRBJ1-4, with TRBD1 matching 7 bases. V lost 3 bases to trimming and J lost 3 bases; unmatched junction nucleotides: 4. This CDR3 contains 15 residues. Germline CDR1 and CDR2: KGHSH and LQKENI.

The chain's CDR3 is CASSYSGTRNSPLHF. DNA for the CDR3: TGTGCCAGCAGTTACTCCGGGACAAGAAATTCACCCCTCCACTTT. J is TRBJ1-6 and V is TRBV6-6, with D maybe TRBD1 (6 bases). The CDR3 totals 15 residues. The V end was cut by 0 bases, the J end by 7 bases, with 10 bases between. Germline CDR1 reads MNHNY; CDR2 reads SVGAGI (reference sequence).

This clone was detected a few times. The gene calls are TRBV6-1 and TRBJ1-1, with D perhaps TRBD1 (6 bases). The V gene lost 5 bases and the J gene lost 3 bases, with 13 bases spanning the gap. Germline CDR1 reads MNHNS; CDR2 reads SASEGT. The CDR3 sequence is 14 residues long. CDR3 nucleotide sequence: TGTGCCAGCAGTTTTGACGAGGGGGACACTGAAGCTTTCTTT. Its translation: CASSFDEGDTEAFF.

V is TRBV15 and J is TRBJ1-2, with unresolved D. The CDR3 has 13 amino acids. V was clipped by 5 bases and J by 1 base, with 8 bases between them. The V gene's germline CDR1 is LNHNV and CDR2 YYDKDF (reference sequence). The CDR3 here is CATSHGLNYGYTF. DNA of the CDR3: TGTGCCACCAGCCACGGACTTAACTATGGCTACACCTTC.